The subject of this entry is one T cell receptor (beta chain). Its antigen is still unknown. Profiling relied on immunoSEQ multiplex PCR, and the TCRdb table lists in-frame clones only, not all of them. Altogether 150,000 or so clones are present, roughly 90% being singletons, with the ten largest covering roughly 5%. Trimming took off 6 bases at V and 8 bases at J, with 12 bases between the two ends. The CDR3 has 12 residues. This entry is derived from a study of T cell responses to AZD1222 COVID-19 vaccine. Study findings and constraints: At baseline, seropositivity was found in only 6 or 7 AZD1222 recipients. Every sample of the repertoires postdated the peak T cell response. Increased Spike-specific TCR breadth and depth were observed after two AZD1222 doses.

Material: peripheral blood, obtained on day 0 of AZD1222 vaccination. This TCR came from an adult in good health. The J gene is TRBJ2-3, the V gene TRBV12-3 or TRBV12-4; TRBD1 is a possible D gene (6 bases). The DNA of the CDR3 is TGTGCCAGCAGCCGGGGACACCCTACGCAGTATTTT. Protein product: CASSRGHPTQYF.